The rows below give T cell receptor beta chains drawn from one sample of a study of OX40 agonist ivuxolimab in advanced cancers. Clones were read by immunoSEQ multiplex PCR, and TCRdb kept only the in-frame ones, dropping some. The table lists 99,000 or so clones, around 80% of them singletons. This sample comprised CD4+ or CD8+ T cells sorted from blood, obtained in a trial of the OX40 agonist ivuxolimab. These receptor sequences come from an adult with an advanced solid tumor such as melanoma, head and neck, liver or kidney cancer. Both conserved end residues are part of each CDR3. The D gene is left open where the match is weak. Part of the rows lack a size; the others show once, few, many or a class for expanded clones.

TRBD2	TRBV2	NA	TRBJ2-7	TGTGCCAGCACGAGAACTAGCGGGGGCCTCTCCTACGAGCAGTACTTC	CASTRTSGGLSYEQYF
NA	TRBV27	NA	TRBJ2-3	TGTGCCAGCAGTTTTTCTAAGACCCGGGGTTTTAGCACAGATACGCAGTATTTT	CASSFSKTRGFSTDTQYF
TRBD2	TRBV7-2	NA	TRBJ2-1	TGTGCCAGCAGCCGGTGGACTAGCGGTTACAATGAGCAGTTCTTC	CASSRWTSGYNEQFF
NA	TRBV28	NA	TRBJ2-5	TGTGCCAGCAAGGGATTTGGGACCCAGTACTTC	CASKGFGTQYF
NA	TRBV4-1	NA	TRBJ2-3	TGCGCCAGCAGCCAAGCAGGAATACCCGTGGGGGTTACGCAGTATTTT	CASSQAGIPVGVTQYF
NA	TRBV11-3	NA	TRBJ2-3	TGTGCCAGCAGCCAACTACCAGATACGCAGTATTTT	CASSQLPDTQYF
NA	TRBV4-2	NA	TRBJ2-1	TGTGCCAGCAGCCAACGGGTAAACCCTAACAATGAGCAGTTCTTC	CASSQRVNPNNEQFF
TRBD1	TRBV7-2	NA	TRBJ2-1	TGTGCCAGCAGCTTAATGGACAGGGCGTACAATGAGCAGTTCTTC	CASSLMDRAYNEQFF
TRBD2	TRBV9	NA	TRBJ2-1	TGTGCCAGCAGCGTTTCGACTAGCGGGGGCCACAATGAGCAGTTCTTC	CASSVSTSGGHNEQFF
NA	TRBV15	NA	TRBJ1-2	TGTGCCACCAGCACGACAGTGAACTATGGCTACACCTTC	CATSTTVNYGYTF
NA	TRBV4-3	NA	TRBJ1-2	TGCGCCAGCAGCCAAGACGGCAGAACAGGGGGCTACACCTTC	CASSQDGRTGGYTF
TRBD1	TRBV6-1	NA	TRBJ1-5	TGTGCCAGCATTGAGACAGGGGGAAATCAGCCCCAGCATTTT	CASIETGGNQPQHF
TRBD2	TRBV7-2	NA	TRBJ2-3	TGTGCCAGCAGCTTGGAAGCGGGGGGGACGGATACGCAGTATTTT	CASSLEAGGTDTQYF
NA	TRBV19	NA	TRBJ2-7	TGTGCCAGTAGTAAGACAGTAAGCTCCTACGAGCAGTACTTC	CASSKTVSSYEQYF
TRBD1	TRBV6-5	NA	TRBJ1-1	TGTGCCAGCAGTCAACAGGGGGCGTCGACTGAAGCTTTCTTT	CASSQQGASTEAFF
NA	TRBV11-3	NA	TRBJ2-2	TGTGCCAGCAGCCATCGGACCCACACCGGGGAGCTGTTTTTT	CASSHRTHTGELFF
NA	TRBV19	NA	TRBJ1-5	TGTGCCAGTAGTGGTCAGGTGGGGAGCGGCAATCAGCCCCAGCATTTT	CASSGQVGSGNQPQHF
NA	TRBV2	NA	TRBJ1-4	TGTGCCAGCACCCTGGGACTTGGGGAAAAACTGTTTTTT	CASTLGLGEKLFF
TRBD1	TRBV10-3	NA	TRBJ1-1	TGTGCCATCAGGACAGACAGGGGTGGAACTGAAGCTTTCTTT	CAIRTDRGGTEAFF
NA	TRBV5-1	NA	TRBJ1-1	TGCGCCAGCAGCCCTTTGGGGGGCACTGAAGCTTTCTTT	CASSPLGGTEAFF
NA	TRBV5-6	NA	TRBJ1-2	TGTGCCAGCGGACAGAACTATGGCTACACCTTC	CASGQNYGYTF
TRBD2	TRBV2	once	TRBJ2-1	TGTGCCAGCGAGGGGCGGGAGCGGAGCAATGAGCAGTTCTTC	CASEGRERSNEQFF
NA	TRBV7-9	NA	TRBJ1-4	TGTGCCAGCAGCGGCGGGGGGTTTAGGGAAAAACTGTTTTTT	CASSGGGFREKLFF
NA	TRBV2	few	TRBJ2-6	TGTGCCAGCAACGAGGGGACCGCTCGCTCTGGGGCCAACGTCCTGACTTTC	CASNEGTARSGANVLTF
NA	TRBV18	NA	TRBJ1-1	TGTGCCAGCTCTAACCAGAGGGAGACTGAAGCTTTCTTT	CASSNQRETEAFF
NA	TRBV18	NA	TRBJ2-7	TGTGCCAGCTCACCTAGGATCTCCTACGAGCAGTACTTC	CASSPRISYEQYF
NA	TRBV6-1	NA	TRBJ2-1	TGTGCCAGCACCCTTTTCTCTAGCTCCTACAATGAGCAGTTCTTC	CASTLFSSSYNEQFF
NA	TRBV4-1	NA	TRBJ1-1	TGCGCCAGCAGCCAAGGGGGGGCAGAAGCTTTCTTT	CASSQGGAEAFF
NA	TRBV19	NA	TRBJ1-5	TGTGCCAGTAGTATTAAGAAAGGGAATCAGCCCCAGCATTTT	CASSIKKGNQPQHF